This T cell receptor beta chain was captured by sequencing in a study of somatic mutations in cytotoxic T cells in rheumatoid arthritis. Looking at the study overall: After diagnosis, patient blood (30 ml EDTA) was drawn right away, before any treatment was given.

In the source study's methods: Published virus-specific TCRB sequences found rare matches among patient CD8+ clones larger than 1%. Sequencing used immunoSEQ multiplex PCR; TCRdb keeps in-frame clones, though not all of them. The DNA gave D and trimming, while V, J and clone size come from that table. The top ten clones hold 3.5% to 4% of a sample with 20,000 to 25,000 clones, approximately 81% of them seen once. Study findings and constraints: Exceedance of 20% of CD8+ cells by the largest CD8+ clone occurred in about an eighth of the roughly 60 patients.

Between the trimmed V and J ends, which lost 5 bases and 5 bases, there was a span of 11 bases. Germline CDR1 and CDR2: SGHTA and FQGNSA. This CDR3 comprises 13 residues. A word on this clone: Its matching antigen is unknown.

Sequencing was performed on CD8+ T cells sorted from blood. The chain joins TRBV7-2 to TRBJ2-3, with no clear D. This clonotype was sampled from an adult with rheumatoid arthritis. The CDR3, as DNA: TGTGCCAGCAGCCACGGCCGGAGAGATACGCAGTATTTT. Amino acid sequence: CASSHGRRDTQYF.